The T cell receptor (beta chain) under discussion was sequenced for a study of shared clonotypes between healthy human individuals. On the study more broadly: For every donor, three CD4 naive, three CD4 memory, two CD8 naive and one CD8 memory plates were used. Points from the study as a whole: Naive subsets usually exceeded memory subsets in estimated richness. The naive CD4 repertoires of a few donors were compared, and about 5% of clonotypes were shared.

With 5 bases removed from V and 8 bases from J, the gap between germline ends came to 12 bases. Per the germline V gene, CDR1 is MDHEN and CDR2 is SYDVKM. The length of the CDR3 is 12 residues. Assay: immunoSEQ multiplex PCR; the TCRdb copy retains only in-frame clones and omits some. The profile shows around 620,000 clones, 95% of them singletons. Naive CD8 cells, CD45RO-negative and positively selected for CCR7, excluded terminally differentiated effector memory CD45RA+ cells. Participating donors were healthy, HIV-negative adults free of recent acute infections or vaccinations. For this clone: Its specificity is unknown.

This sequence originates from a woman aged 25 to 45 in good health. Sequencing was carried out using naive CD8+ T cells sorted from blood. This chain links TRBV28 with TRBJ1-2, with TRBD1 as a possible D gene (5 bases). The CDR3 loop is CASSPSGRGYTF. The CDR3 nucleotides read TGTGCCAGCAGTCCGTCAGGGCGCGGCTACACCTTC.